The clone carrying this TCR beta chain was counted once. One junction end disagrees with the germline gene, perhaps due to a read error. Authors of the study amplified TCR beta CDR3 regions from RNA transcripts. HTBI primers were used for first-round RT-PCR of the TCR CDR3. TCRdb recomputed calls from the multiplex PCR reads with MiXCR, one row per CDR3 protein. This table holds around 400,000 distinct CDR3 sequences, about 13% found once. This sample is drawn from a study of T cells in Graves' hyperthyroidism and ophthalmopathy. The overall study: Blood from the periphery was taken at initial diagnosis, before any treatment.

Patients showing uncontrolled infection, other autoimmune disease, pregnancy or lactation were ineligible. The clonotype originates from a woman aged 18-35 years with Graves' hyperthyroidism. The sample taken for sequencing was blood.

In DNA form, the CDR3 reads TGTGCCAGCAGTTACTCAGGGGGAAAAACTGGAGCTTTCTTT. Protein: CASSYSGGKTGAFF. The rearrangement uses TRBV6-5 and TRBJ1-1, with D tentatively TRBD1 (6 bases). The germline V gene encodes CDR1 MNHEY and CDR2 SVGAGI. The CDR3 loop spans 14 amino acids.